This TCR beta chain was recorded in a study of cytomegalovirus exposure and HLA in healthy donors. Of note for this clone: Its antigen is still unknown.

PCR used 60 Vbeta primers and 13 Jbeta primers. In the authors' methods: Some 9.9 million of roughly 81 million unique TCR beta chains were shared, per a later count. Libraries were prepared by immunoSEQ multiplex PCR; TCRdb keeps only in-frame clonotypes and omits some of them. The V and J calls and the clone size are those of that table, but D and trimming were determined from the DNA. This table holds some 77,000 clones, about 79% found once. Whole-study results and caveats: The study assumed roughly uniform donor sequencing depth for presence/absence analyses.

Germline loops: CDR1 GTSNPN, CDR2 SVGIG (reference sequence). The CDR3 runs 13 residues. V dropped 5 bases and J dropped 5 bases, with 15 bases sitting between them. This sequence joins TRBV30 and TRBJ2-5; D is possibly TRBD1 (5 bases). The source of this sequence is a middle-aged woman in good health and CMV-seronegative. The specimen was PBMCs. The CDR3 sequence is CAWGETGAETQYF. The CDR3, as DNA: TGTGCCTGGGGTGAGACTGGGGCCGAGACCCAGTACTTC.